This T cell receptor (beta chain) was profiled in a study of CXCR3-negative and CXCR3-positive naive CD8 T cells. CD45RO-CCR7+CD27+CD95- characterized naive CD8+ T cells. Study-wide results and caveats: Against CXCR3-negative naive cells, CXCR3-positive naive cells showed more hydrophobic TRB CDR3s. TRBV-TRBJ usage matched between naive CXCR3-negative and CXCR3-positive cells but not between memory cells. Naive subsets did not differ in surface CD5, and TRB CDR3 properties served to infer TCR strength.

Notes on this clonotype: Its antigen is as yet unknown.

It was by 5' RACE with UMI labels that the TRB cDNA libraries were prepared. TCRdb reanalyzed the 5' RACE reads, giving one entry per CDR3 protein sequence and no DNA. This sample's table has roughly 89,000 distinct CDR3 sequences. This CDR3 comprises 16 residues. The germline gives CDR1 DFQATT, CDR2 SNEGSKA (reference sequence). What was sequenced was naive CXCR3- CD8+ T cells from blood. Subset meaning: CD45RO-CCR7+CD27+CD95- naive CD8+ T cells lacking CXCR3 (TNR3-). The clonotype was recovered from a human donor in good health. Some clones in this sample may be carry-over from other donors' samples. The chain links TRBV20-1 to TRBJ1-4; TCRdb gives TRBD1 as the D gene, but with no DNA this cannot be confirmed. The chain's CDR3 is CSASFPGQGANEKLFF.